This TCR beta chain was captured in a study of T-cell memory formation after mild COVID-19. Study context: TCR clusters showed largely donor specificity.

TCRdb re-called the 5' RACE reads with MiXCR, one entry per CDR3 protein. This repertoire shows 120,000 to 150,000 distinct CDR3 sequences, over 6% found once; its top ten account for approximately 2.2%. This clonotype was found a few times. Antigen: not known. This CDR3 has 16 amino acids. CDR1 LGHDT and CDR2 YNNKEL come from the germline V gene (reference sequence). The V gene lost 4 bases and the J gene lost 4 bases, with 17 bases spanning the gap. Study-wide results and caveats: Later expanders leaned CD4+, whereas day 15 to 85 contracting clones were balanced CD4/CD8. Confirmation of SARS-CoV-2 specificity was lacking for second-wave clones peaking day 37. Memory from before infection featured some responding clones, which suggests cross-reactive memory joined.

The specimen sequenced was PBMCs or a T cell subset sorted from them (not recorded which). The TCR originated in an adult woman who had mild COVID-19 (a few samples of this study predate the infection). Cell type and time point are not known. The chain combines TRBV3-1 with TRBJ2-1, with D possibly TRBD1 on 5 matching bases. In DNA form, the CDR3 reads TGTGCCAGCAGCCTCAGGGTAGCTTTCGGGTACAATGAGCAGTTCTTC. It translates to CASSLRVAFGYNEQFF.